The present entry profiles one T cell receptor beta chain with its context. These data come from a study of PD-1 blockade in classical Hodgkin lymphoma. Study-level information: Nivolumab was administered to patients intravenously at 3 mg/kg every 2 weeks.

Only in-frame clones appear in the TCRdb table, and some are missing; sequencing was by immunoSEQ multiplex PCR. The sample lists about 100,000 clones; approximately 80% were seen once. Exposure to brentuximab vedotin varied, and each patient had relapsed following autologous stem cell transplantation. Germline trimming cut 10 bases from V and 4 bases from J; bases unmatched to any gene: 14. The germline V gene encodes CDR1 MDHEN and CDR2 SYDVKM. The CDR3 totals 15 residues. This specimen was peripheral blood mononuclear cells (PBMCs), taken at baseline. The TCR comes from a human donor with classical Hodgkin lymphoma. J is TRBJ2-3 and V is TRBV28; 7 bases map to TRBD2. Here the CDR3 reads CATQGRENGADTQYF. The CDR3 region has the DNA TGTGCCACCCAAGGGCGGGAGAACGGGGCAGATACGCAGTATTTT.